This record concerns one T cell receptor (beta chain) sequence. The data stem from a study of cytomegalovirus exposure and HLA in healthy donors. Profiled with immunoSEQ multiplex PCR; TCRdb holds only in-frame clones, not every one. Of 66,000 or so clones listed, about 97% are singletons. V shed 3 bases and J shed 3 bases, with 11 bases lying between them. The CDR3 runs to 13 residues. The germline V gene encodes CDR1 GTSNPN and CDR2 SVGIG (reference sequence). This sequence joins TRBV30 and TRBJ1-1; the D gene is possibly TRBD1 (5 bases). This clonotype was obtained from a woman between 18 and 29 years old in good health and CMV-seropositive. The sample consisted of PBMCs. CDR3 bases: TGTGCCTGGAGGGGCAGGGCGGACACTGAAGCTTTCTTT. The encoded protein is CAWRGRADTEAFF.